What follows describes a single TCR beta chain. Antigen: not known. The study ran its PCR with 60 Vbeta and 13 Jbeta primers. Clones were read by immunoSEQ multiplex PCR, and TCRdb kept only the in-frame ones, dropping some. Counted here are 200,000 to 250,000 clones, 82% occurring once; the ten biggest clones make up approximately 5.3%. The sample originates from a study of cytomegalovirus exposure and HLA in healthy donors. Study-wide results and limits: Looking again later, the authors saw that most CMV-associated TCR beta chains seemed HLA-restricted.

CDR1 and CDR2 (germline): SNHLY, FYNNEI. The CDR3 has 11 amino acids. V shed 3 bases and J shed 5 bases, with 4 bases lying between them. The chain couples TRBV2 to TRBJ2-5, with D unresolved. Material for sequencing was PBMCs. This TCR came from a woman aged 35 to 49 in good health and CMV-seropositive. The CDR3 protein is CASSDGETQYF. Written as DNA, the CDR3 is TGTGCCAGCAGTGACGGGGAGACCCAGTACTTC.